This T cell receptor (beta chain) comes out of a study of T-cell reconstitution after alpha-beta-depleted transplantation in children. Study observations and caveats: The origin of high day-60 TCRbeta diversity in some patients lay in surviving recipient T cells and thymic progenitors. One year post-transplant, T-cell counts and diversity were largely derived from T cells produced anew. Reported findings indicate that, about two months after transplant, alpha-beta T cells came from several hundred expanded clones, which were derived from non-depleted graft cells.

CDR3 size: 15 residues. V was clipped by 7 bases and J by 0 bases, with 18 bases between them. Germline CDR1 reads DFQATT; CDR2 reads SNEGSKA (reference sequence). Molecular barcoding with unique molecular identifiers was used for the TCRbeta library. TCRdb passed the PCR reads through MiXCR, listing each CDR3 protein once. The data contain approximately 300,000 distinct CDR3 sequences, about 7.3% of them singletons. Comment on this clonotype: Its cognate antigen is unknown.

The J gene is TRBJ1-1, the V gene TRBV20-1, with D unclear. This clonotype originated in a female patient between 2 and 15 years old who had a stem cell transplant for Fanconi anemia, so the T cells may come from the graft donor. Sample: peripheral blood, taken 360 days after TCRalphabeta/CD19-depleted stem cell transplant. Written as DNA, the CDR3 is TGCAGTGAAGGCCGGAGGCGAGGAATGAACACTGAAGCTTTCTTT. It codes for CSEGRRRGMNTEAFF.